This paragraph covers one T cell receptor beta chain sequence. Its specificity is unknown. This specimen comes from a study of T cell responses to AZD1222 COVID-19 vaccine. Clones were read by immunoSEQ multiplex PCR, and TCRdb kept only the in-frame ones, dropping some. The table has about 130,000 clones, about 88% seen once. The V gene's germline CDR1 is MNHEY and CDR2 SVGEGT. The CDR3 has 15 residues. V was pared by 5 bases and J by 7 bases, with 13 bases of the junction left unmatched. Study-level findings and limits: Among vaccine-associated CD4 TCRs, coverage spanned spike, with dominance at 160-218 and 743-854. Spike-specific TCR depth and breadth grew after two AZD1222 doses. A reported finding is that nearly half of spike-specific TCRs target unmutated variant regions.

The clonotype was recovered from an adult in good health. The chain recombines TRBV6-2 or TRBV6-3 with TRBJ2-5; TRBD2 aligns across 7 bases. Sequencing was performed on peripheral blood, taken on day 0 of AZD1222 vaccination. The CDR3 loop reads CASSPWGGSTVTQYF. CDR3 DNA sequence: TGTGCCAGCAGTCCCTGGGGCGGGAGTACCGTGACCCAGTACTTC.